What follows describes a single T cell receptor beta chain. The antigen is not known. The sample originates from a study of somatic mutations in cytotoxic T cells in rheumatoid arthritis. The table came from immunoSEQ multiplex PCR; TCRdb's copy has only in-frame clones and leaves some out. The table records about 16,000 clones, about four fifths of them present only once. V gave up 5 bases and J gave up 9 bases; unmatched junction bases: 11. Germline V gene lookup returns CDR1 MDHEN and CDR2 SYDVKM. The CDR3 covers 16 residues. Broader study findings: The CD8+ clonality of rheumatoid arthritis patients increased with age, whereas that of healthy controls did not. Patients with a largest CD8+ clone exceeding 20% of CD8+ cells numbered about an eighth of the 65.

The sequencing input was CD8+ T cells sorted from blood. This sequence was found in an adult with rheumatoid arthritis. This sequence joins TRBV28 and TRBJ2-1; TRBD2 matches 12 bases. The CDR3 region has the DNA TGTGCCAGCAGTACACCGACTAGCGGGAGTTTGATTGAGCAGTTCTTC. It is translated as CASSTPTSGSLIEQFF.